These 25 T cell receptor beta chains share one sample of origin, sequenced in a study of blood T cell repertoires in COVID-19. Sequenced by immunoSEQ multiplex PCR; TCRdb stores in-frame clones only, minus some. The sample lists 250,000 to 300,000 clones; just over 85% were seen once. Material for sequencing was PBMCs or T cells enriched from blood (not recorded which). The receptors here all came from a man younger than 30 who had recovered from COVID-19.

The CDR3: CASSYLRLEQFF. The CDR3 nucleotides are TGTGCCAGCAGCTATCTGCGGTTGGAGCAGTTCTTC. This chain joins TRBV7-9 and TRBJ2-1; no definite D call. Germline loops: CDR1 SEHNR, CDR2 FQNEAQ (reference sequence). V was trimmed by 4 bases and J by 10 bases, leaving 11 bases between them. This CDR3 region has 12 residues.

This chain connects TRBV2 to TRBJ2-4; D might be TRBD1 (6 bases). V was trimmed by 6 bases and J by 0 bases, leaving 12 bases between them. The CDR3 extends over 15 amino acids. Germline V CDR1 and CDR2: SNHLY, FYNNEI. CDR3 protein: CASRGAILAKNIQYF. CDR3 DNA sequence: TGTGCCAGCAGGGGGGCTATCTTAGCCAAAAACATTCAGTACTTC.

This clone was observed a few times. This chain joins TRBV6-5 and TRBJ1-5, with 7 bases aligning to TRBD1. V lost 8 bases to trimming and J lost 6 bases; unmatched junction nucleotides: 10. Germline V gives CDR1 MNHEY, CDR2 SVGAGI. There are 14 residues in the CDR3. CDR3 nucleotide sequence: TGTGCCAGCCGCCCGTACAGGGGCGGTCAGCCCCAGCATTTT. Translation: CASRPYRGGQPQHF.

The chain combines TRBV27 with TRBJ1-2, with a weak D call TRBD1 (5 bases). The CDR3 runs 13 residues. The V and J ends lost 6 bases and 4 bases respectively, with 12 bases between them. The germline gives CDR1 MNHEY, CDR2 SMNVEV (reference sequence). The CDR3 DNA reads as TGTGCCAGCAGGTCCAGCGGGGCCTATGGCTACACCTTC. Protein product: CASRSSGAYGYTF.

The chain combines TRBV10-3 with TRBJ1-6; tentative D call: TRBD1 (6 bases). V was pared by 0 bases and J by 5 bases, with 8 bases between. CDR1 is ENHRY and CDR2 is SYGVKD in the germline V gene. The CDR3 is 15 amino acids. The CDR3: CAISESQGNNSPLHF. CDR3 sequence (DNA): TGTGCCATCAGTGAGTCCCAGGGGAATAATTCACCCCTCCACTTT.

The chain recombines TRBV13 with TRBJ2-7; D is perhaps TRBD2 (6 bases). Between the trimmed V and J ends, which lost 5 bases and 5 bases, there was a span of 22 bases. Germline assignment: CDR1 PRHDT and CDR2 FYEKMQ (reference sequence). CDR3 size: 16 residues. The CDR3 here is CASSPPGGAGMNEQYF. The DNA for the CDR3 is TGTGCCAGCAGCCCGCCGGGCGGGGCGGGCATGAACGAGCAGTACTTC.

The rearrangement joins TRBV27 to TRBJ1-5; D not certain. The CDR3 spans 14 residues. The germline V gene has CDR1 MNHEY and CDR2 SMNVEV (reference sequence). Trimming pared 3 bases from V and 3 bases from J, leaving 9 bases between. The CDR3 region has the DNA TGTGCCAGCAGTTTGCATGGAGACAATCAGCCCCAGCATTTT. This encodes CASSLHGDNQPQHF.

The rearrangement uses TRBV5-4 and TRBJ1-6, with TRBD1 matching 7 bases. This CDR3 comprises 15 residues. Per germline, CDR1 SGHNT and CDR2 YYREEE (reference sequence). With V trimmed by 2 bases and J by 2 bases, 1 base remained unmatched. For the CDR3, the DNA is TGTGCCAGCAGCTTTGGGACAGCCTATAATTCACCCCTCCACTTT. This translates into CASSFGTAYNSPLHF. The variable domain in full, with the rest retrieved from reference TRBV5-4 and TRBJ1-6, is ETGVTQSPTHLIKTRGQQVTLRCSSQSGHNTVSWYQQALGQGPQFIFQYYREEENGRGNFPPRFSGLQFPNYSSELNVNALELDDSALYLCASSFGTAYNSPLHFGNGTRLTVT.

The chain employs TRBV5-8 and TRBJ2-6; maybe TRBD2 (5 bases). The CDR3 runs to 17 residues. V was clipped by 2 bases and J by 0 bases, with 12 bases between them. Germline V gene lookup returns CDR1 SGHTS and CDR2 YDEGEE. In DNA, the CDR3 is TGTGCCAGCAGCTTTATCGGCGGGTTCTCTGGGGCCAACGTCCTGACTTTC. It translates to CASSFIGGFSGANVLTF.

The V call is TRBV18, the J call TRBJ1-1, with 9 bases matching TRBD1. The junction had 12 bases not matched to a gene; V was cut back by 3 bases and J by 7 bases. The CDR3 spans 16 residues. Germline assignment: CDR1 KGHSH and CDR2 LQKENI. DNA for the CDR3: TGTGCCAGCTCACCTGCTCCGGGACAGGGCGGTGGTGAAGCTTTCTTT. It encodes CASSPAPGQGGGEAFF.

This clone has more than one count but fewer than ten. The rearrangement links TRBV9 to TRBJ2-7; D uncertain. The CDR3 consists of 15 residues. V was pared by 0 bases and J by 2 bases, with 12 bases between. Germline V CDR1 and CDR2: SGDLS, YYNGEE. CDR3: CASSVEASKAYEQYF. The DNA of the CDR3 is TGTGCCAGCAGCGTAGAAGCTTCCAAAGCCTACGAGCAGTACTTC.

V gene TRBV5-4 combines with J gene TRBJ2-3; 16 nucleotides match TRBD2. CDR1 and CDR2 (germline): SGHNT, YYREEE (reference sequence). The CDR3 has 19 residues. The V gene end was trimmed by 9 bases and the J gene end by 9 bases; junction bases not matched to a gene: 22. The CDR3 DNA is TGTGCCATCAACACCGCGGGACTAGCGGGGGGGCCCACCAAAGGAACGCAGTATTTT. Amino acid sequence: CAINTAGLAGGPTKGTQYF.

V gene TRBV5-1 combines with J gene TRBJ2-7; TRBD2 aligns across 9 bases. The ends lost 4 bases at V and 0 bases at J; junction bases unmatched: 8. Per germline, CDR1 SGHRS and CDR2 YFSETQ. The CDR3 extends over 16 amino acids. CDR3 protein: CASSPRTSDSSYEQYF. For the CDR3, the DNA is TGCGCCAGCAGCCCGCGGACTAGCGATAGCTCCTACGAGCAGTACTTC.

The V and J genes are TRBV4-2 and TRBJ1-3, with D possibly being TRBD1 (5 bases). The germline gives CDR1 LGHNA, CDR2 YNFKEQ. V lost 4 bases and J 4 bases, leaving 14 bases between the germline ends. The CDR3 length is 15 residues. CDR3 nucleotides: TGTGCCAGCAGCCGGGAAGGGGTCATCGGAAACACCATATATTTT. It yields the protein CASSREGVIGNTIYF.

The rearrangement joins TRBV5-1 to TRBJ1-2; weak D call: TRBD1 (6 bases). The length of the CDR3 is 14 residues. V lost 2 bases, J lost 2 bases, and 10 bases lay in between. Germline loops: CDR1 SGHRS, CDR2 YFSETQ. CDR3 amino acids: CASSLQGANYGYTF. The CDR3 region has the DNA TGCGCCAGCAGCTTACAGGGTGCAAACTATGGCTACACCTTC.

This clone was seen a single time. The J gene is TRBJ2-4, the V gene TRBV19; the D gene is possibly TRBD2 (5 bases). Germline V gene sequence: CDR1 LNHDA, CDR2 SQIVND (reference sequence). The ends were cut back, 4 bases at V and 6 bases at J, with 16 bases in the middle. The CDR3 runs to 15 residues. CDR3 nucleotide sequence: TGTGCCAGTAGTACTCATCGGGGAAGTGGAAACATTCAGTACTTC. Translated, it gives CASSTHRGSGNIQYF.

The rearrangement links TRBV3-1 (or the pseudogene TRBV3-2) to TRBJ2-5; 10 bases are a match to TRBD1. CDR1 is LGHDT and CDR2 is YNNKEL in the germline V gene (reference sequence). The V and J ends lost 5 bases and 5 bases, in that order; junction bases with no gene match: 8. This CDR3 comprises 15 residues. DNA of the CDR3: TGTGCCAGCAGCTGGGGACAGGGGACGAGGGAGACCCAGTACTTC. This encodes CASSWGQGTRETQYF.

J is TRBJ2-7 and V is TRBV28; TRBD2 matches 8 bases. The CDR3 is 17 amino acids. Germline values: CDR1 MDHEN, CDR2 SYDVKM. Germline trimming cut 0 bases from V and 4 bases from J; bases unmatched to any gene: 11. DNA of the CDR3: TGTGCCAGCAGTTTATGGCCAGCGGGAGCTACGGGGTACGAGCAGTACTTC. It yields the protein CASSLWPAGATGYEQYF.

The chain recombines TRBV12-1 with TRBJ2-3; the D call of TRBD2 is as the table states it, not checked on the DNA. TRBV12-1 represents a pseudogene. The CDR3 covers 15 residues. In DNA, the CDR3 is TGTGCCAGCAGCTTACCTGGAGGCTCCACAGATACGCAGTATTTT. Translated: CASSLPGGSTDTQYF.

The J gene is TRBJ1-1, the V gene TRBV6-5; 8 bases agree with TRBD1. The CDR3 length is 15 residues. Germline-derived CDR1 and CDR2 are MNHEY and SVGAGI. The junction had 6 bases not matched to a gene; V was cut back by 6 bases and J by 0 bases. CDR3 coding DNA: TGTGCCAGCAGGCACTGGACAGGGCTGAACACTGAAGCTTTCTTT. This sequence encodes CASRHWTGLNTEAFF.

This chain connects TRBV30 to TRBJ2-2; 7 nucleotides line up with TRBD2. V shed 1 base and J 3 bases; nucleotides not matched to a gene: 5. Germline CDR1 GTSNPN, CDR2 SVGIG (reference sequence). This CDR3 region has 15 residues. The CDR3 DNA is TGTGCCTGGAGTGCCAGGACTAGTTACACCGGGGAGCTGTTTTTT. Amino acid sequence: CAWSARTSYTGELFF.

This clone was recorded only once. The rearrangement uses TRBV7-8 and TRBJ2-7, with TRBD2 matching over 11 bases. J was trimmed by 4 bases and V by 1 base; bases with no gene match: 6. Per the germline V gene, CDR1 is SGHVS and CDR2 is FQNEAQ. This CDR3 spans 16 amino acids. The CDR3 DNA reads TGTGCCAGCAGCTTAGGAGTGGGACTAGCGGATTACGAGCAGTACTTC. Translating it yields CASSLGVGLADYEQYF.

V and J are TRBV5-4 and TRBJ1-2, with D hard to call. From germline, CDR1 is SGHNT and CDR2 YYREEE (reference sequence). The CDR3 is made up of 13 amino acids. With 0 bases removed from V and 7 bases from J, the gap between germline ends came to 10 bases. The CDR3 spells CASSLDSGGGYTF. The CDR3 DNA reads TGTGCCAGCAGCTTGGATAGTGGAGGTGGCTACACCTTC.

This rearrangement joins TRBV3-1 (or the pseudogene TRBV3-2) to TRBJ1-6; TRBD1 aligns across 8 bases. The CDR3 is made up of 14 amino acids. Germline V gene sequence: CDR1 LGHDT, CDR2 YNNKEL (reference sequence). The V segment lost 4 bases and the J segment 5 bases; nucleotides outside the gene matches: 1. DNA for the CDR3: TGTGCCAGCAGCCCACAGGGGGATAATTCACCCCTCCACTTT. It is translated as CASSPQGDNSPLHF.

This clone was seen at least ten times. The chain is built from TRBV4-1 and TRBJ2-1; 9 nucleotides align to TRBD1. Germline CDR1 and CDR2: MGHRA and YSYEKL. The CDR3 is 17 residues long. The ends lost 1 base at V and 1 base at J; junction bases unmatched: 5. The CDR3, as DNA: TGCGCCAGCAGCCAAGCTCACGGGACAGGGTCCTACAATGAGCAGTTCTTC. Translation: CASSQAHGTGSYNEQFF.